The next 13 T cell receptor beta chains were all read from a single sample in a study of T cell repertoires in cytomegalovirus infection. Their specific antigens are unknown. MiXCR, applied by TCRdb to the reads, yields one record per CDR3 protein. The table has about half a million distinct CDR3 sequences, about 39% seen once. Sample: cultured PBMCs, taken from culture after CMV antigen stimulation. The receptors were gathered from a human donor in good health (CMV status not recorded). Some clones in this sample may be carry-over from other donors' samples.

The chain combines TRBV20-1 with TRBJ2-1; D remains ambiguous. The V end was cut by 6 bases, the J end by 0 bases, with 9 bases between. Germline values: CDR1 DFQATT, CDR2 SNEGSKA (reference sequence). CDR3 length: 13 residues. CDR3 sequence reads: CSADTGSYNEQFF. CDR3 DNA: TGCAGTGCCGATACGGGCTCCTACAATGAGCAGTTCTTC.

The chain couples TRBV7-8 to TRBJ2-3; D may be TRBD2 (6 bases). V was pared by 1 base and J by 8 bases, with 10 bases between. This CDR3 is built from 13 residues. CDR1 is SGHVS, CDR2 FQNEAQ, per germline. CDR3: CASSLVVGGTQYF. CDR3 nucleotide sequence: TGTGCCAGCAGCTTAGTGGTGGGGGGTACGCAGTATTTT.

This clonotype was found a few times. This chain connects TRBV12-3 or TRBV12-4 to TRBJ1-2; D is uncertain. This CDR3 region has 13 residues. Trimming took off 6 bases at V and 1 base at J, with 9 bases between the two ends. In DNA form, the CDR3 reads TGTGCCAGCAGCCCGAACAATAACTATGGCTACACCTTC. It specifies CASSPNNNYGYTF.

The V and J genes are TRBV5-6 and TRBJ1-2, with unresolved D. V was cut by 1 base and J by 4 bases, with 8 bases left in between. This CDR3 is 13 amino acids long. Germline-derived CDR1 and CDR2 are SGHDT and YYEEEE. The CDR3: CASSLMRSYGYTF. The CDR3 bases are TGTGCCAGCAGCTTGATGAGGTCCTATGGCTACACCTTC.

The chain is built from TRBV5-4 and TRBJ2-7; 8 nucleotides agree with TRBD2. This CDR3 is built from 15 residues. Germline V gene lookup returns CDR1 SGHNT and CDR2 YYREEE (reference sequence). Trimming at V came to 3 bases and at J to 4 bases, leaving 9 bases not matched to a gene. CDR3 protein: CASSWGTSISYEQYF. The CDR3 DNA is TGTGCCAGCAGCTGGGGGACTAGTATTTCATACGAGCAGTACTTC.

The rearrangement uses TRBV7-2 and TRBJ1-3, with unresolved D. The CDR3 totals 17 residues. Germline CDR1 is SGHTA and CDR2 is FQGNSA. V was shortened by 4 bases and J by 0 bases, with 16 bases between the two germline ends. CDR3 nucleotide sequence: TGTGCCAGCAGCTCTAGAGGAGGGAGAATCTCTGGAAACACCATATATTTT. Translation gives CASSSRGGRISGNTIYF.

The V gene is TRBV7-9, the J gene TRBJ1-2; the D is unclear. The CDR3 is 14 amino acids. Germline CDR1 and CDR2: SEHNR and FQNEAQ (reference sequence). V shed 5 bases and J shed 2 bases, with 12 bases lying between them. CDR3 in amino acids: CASSPRRSNYGYTF. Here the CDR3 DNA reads TGTGCCAGCAGCCCCCGGAGATCAAACTATGGCTACACCTTC.

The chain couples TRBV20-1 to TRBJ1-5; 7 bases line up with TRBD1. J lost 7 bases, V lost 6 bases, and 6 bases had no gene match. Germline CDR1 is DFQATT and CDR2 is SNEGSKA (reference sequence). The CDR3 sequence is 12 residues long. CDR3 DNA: TGCAGTGCCCGCGAGGGGGCGCAGCCCCAGCATTTT. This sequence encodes CSAREGAQPQHF.

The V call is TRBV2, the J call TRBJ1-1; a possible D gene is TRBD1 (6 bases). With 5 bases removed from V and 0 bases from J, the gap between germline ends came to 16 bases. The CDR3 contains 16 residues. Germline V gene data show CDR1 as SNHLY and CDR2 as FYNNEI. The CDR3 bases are TGTGCCAGCAGTTACGACAGTCAGGGGATGAACACTGAAGCTTTCTTT. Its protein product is CASSYDSQGMNTEAFF.

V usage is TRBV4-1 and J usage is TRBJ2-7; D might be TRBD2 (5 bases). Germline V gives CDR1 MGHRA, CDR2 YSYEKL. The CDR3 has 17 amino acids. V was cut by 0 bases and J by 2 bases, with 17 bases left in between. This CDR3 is CASSQDPTTPGAYEQYF. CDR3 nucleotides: TGCGCCAGCAGCCAAGACCCCACCACACCCGGGGCCTACGAGCAGTACTTC.

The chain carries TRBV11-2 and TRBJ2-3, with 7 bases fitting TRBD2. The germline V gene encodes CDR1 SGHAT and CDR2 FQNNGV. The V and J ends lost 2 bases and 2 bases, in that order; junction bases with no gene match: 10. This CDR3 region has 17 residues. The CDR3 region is CASSLRTGGYATDTQYF. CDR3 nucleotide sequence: TGTGCCAGCAGCTTAAGGACCGGGGGGTACGCCACAGATACGCAGTATTTT.

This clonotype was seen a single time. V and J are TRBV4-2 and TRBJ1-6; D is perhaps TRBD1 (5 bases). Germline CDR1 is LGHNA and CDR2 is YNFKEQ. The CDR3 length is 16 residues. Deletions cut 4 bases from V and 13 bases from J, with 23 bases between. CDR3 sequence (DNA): TGTGCCAGCAGCCTTTGGGTAGACACGGGGGTTAAGCCCCTCCACTTT. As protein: CASSLWVDTGVKPLHF.

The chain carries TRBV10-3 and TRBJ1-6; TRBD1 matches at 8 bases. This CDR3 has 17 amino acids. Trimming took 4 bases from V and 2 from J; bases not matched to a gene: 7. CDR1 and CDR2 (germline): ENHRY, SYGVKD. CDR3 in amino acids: CAISGAQGETYNSPLHF. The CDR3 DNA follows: TGTGCCATCAGTGGGGCACAGGGGGAAACCTATAATTCACCCCTCCACTTT.